This TCR beta chain was obtained from a study of T cell responses to AZD1222 COVID-19 vaccine. The CDR3 runs 17 residues. Trimming stripped 3 bases from V and 2 bases from J, with 18 bases between. From germline, CDR1 is LGHDT and CDR2 YNNKEL (reference sequence). The data were produced by immunoSEQ multiplex PCR, yet TCRdb's version contains in-frame clones alone and is incomplete. The table has approximately 150,000 clones, approximately 92% seen once; the top ten hold 3% to 3.5%. The sample here was peripheral blood, taken 28 days after the second AZD1222 dose. The receptor was derived from an adult who received the AZD1222 COVID-19 vaccine. The V call is TRBV3-1 (or the pseudogene TRBV3-2), the J call TRBJ2-3; TRBD1 might be the D (5 bases). DNA for the CDR3: TGTGCCAGCAGCCAGTCCCTCAACGTGGGGCCCACAGATACGCAGTATTTT. Translation: CASSQSLNVGPTDTQYF.